This T cell receptor beta chain was found in a study of long-term antiretroviral therapy in people with HIV. Study summary: The 2015 recommendation for immediate ART came about a decade after the earliest samples. Study observations and caveats: Within the repertoire, clones expanded before ART were dominant at all time points.

The length of the CDR3 is 10 residues. From germline, CDR1 is SQVTM and CDR2 ANQGSEA. V lost 8 bases to trimming and J lost 7 bases, with 11 bases between them. The assay used was immunoSEQ (version v3.0), run at survey level. For every sample, sequencing targeted roughly 40,000-55,000 T-cell genomes. Produced via immunoSEQ multiplex PCR; TCRdb's table is partial and in-frame only. Among 35,000 or so clones, approximately 85% were seen once, and the ten largest hold over 9.5%. This clone occurred a few times. The antigen is unknown. Sequencing was performed on unsorted PBMCs, taken 2.2 years after starting antiretroviral therapy. V usage is TRBV29-1 and J usage is TRBJ1-2; the D is unclear. The receptor was derived from a young man with HIV. In nucleotides, the CDR3 is TGCAGCACCGCGGGTGGTGGCTACACCTTC. Translation gives CSTAGGGYTF.